The clone carrying this TCR beta chain was recorded many times. Its specificity is unknown. Unique molecular identifiers tagged individual cDNA molecules. TCRdb re-called the 5' RACE reads through MiXCR, storing one row per CDR3 protein. The table includes about 40,000 distinct CDR3 sequences, almost 5.5% detected once. The record originates from a study of early T cells in non-severe SARS-CoV-2 infection. Study at large: It was bulk RNA from unsorted whole blood that was sequenced, and the chains were unpaired. Whole-study findings and limits: Anti-spike CD8 specificities were favored by VDJdb matching, whose results missed private and CD4 specificities.

J gave up 4 bases and V 5 bases, and 12 bases lay outside the gene matches. The CDR3 has 16 residues. The V and J genes are TRBV12-3 or TRBV12-4 and TRBJ2-5, with TRBD2 matching over 8 bases. This specimen consisted of whole blood, obtained at baseline. This sequence originates from an adult who was a healthcare worker with PCR-confirmed SARS-CoV-2 infection or an uninfected control (not recorded which). CDR3 protein: CASSRTSGGGRETQYF. The CDR3 DNA reads as TGTGCCAGCAGTAGAACTAGCGGAGGTGGGAGAGAGACCCAGTACTTC.